This is a list of T cell receptor beta chains from one sample in a study of beta chain features in type 1 diabetes. The repertoire was sequenced with immunoSEQ multiplex PCR; TCRdb's copy has only in-frame clones and lacks some. The sample gives 600,000 to 750,000 clones, over 10% of which show up once; around 0.12% is in the top ten. Sequencing used naive CD4+ T cells from blood. These receptors were collected from a man aged 25 to 40 with type 1 diabetes. Each CDR3 is given with its conserved first and last residue. Fields, in order: V gene, D gene, clone size, J gene, CDR3 protein, CDR3 DNA. A D gene is named only where the DNA matches it firmly. Clone size, where shown, is once, few, many, or a class for clones that have expanded.

v_call: TRBV7-9
d_call: TRBD1
clone_size: NA
j_call: TRBJ1-1
cdr3_aa: CASSPRGQGITEAFF
cdr3_nt: TGTGCCAGCAGCCCTAGGGGACAGGGGATAACTGAAGCTTTCTTT

v_call: TRBV28
d_call: NA
clone_size: few
j_call: TRBJ1-6
cdr3_aa: CASSPWTNSPLHF
cdr3_nt: TGTGCCAGCAGCCCCTGGACTAATTCACCCCTCCACTTT

v_call: TRBV18
d_call: NA
clone_size: few
j_call: TRBJ1-1
cdr3_aa: CASSGGENTEAFF
cdr3_nt: TGTGCCAGCTCCGGGGGGGAGAACACTGAAGCTTTCTTT

v_call: TRBV4-2
d_call: NA
clone_size: NA
j_call: TRBJ1-6
cdr3_aa: CASSQTNSPLHF
cdr3_nt: TGTGCCAGCAGCCAAACTAATTCACCCCTCCACTTT

v_call: TRBV10-3
d_call: NA
clone_size: NA
j_call: TRBJ2-7
cdr3_aa: CAINKDRSYEQYF
cdr3_nt: TGTGCCATCAATAAAGACAGATCCTACGAGCAGTACTTC

v_call: TRBV5-1
d_call: TRBD2
clone_size: NA
j_call: TRBJ2-1
cdr3_aa: CASSLAQWASGVGEQFF
cdr3_nt: TGCGCCAGCAGCTTGGCCCAGTGGGCTAGCGGGGTTGGCGAGCAGTTCTTC

v_call: TRBV2
d_call: NA
clone_size: NA
j_call: TRBJ1-2
cdr3_aa: CASRSLWGVDGYTF
cdr3_nt: TGTGCCAGCAGGTCCCTTTGGGGGGTTGATGGCTACACCTTC

v_call: TRBV13
d_call: NA
clone_size: few
j_call: TRBJ1-1
cdr3_aa: CASSPETPVNTEAFF
cdr3_nt: TGTGCCAGCAGCCCGGAGACCCCCGTGAACACTGAAGCTTTCTTT

v_call: TRBV2
d_call: NA
clone_size: NA
j_call: TRBJ1-2
cdr3_aa: CASRPGLSGYTF
cdr3_nt: TGTGCCAGCAGGCCAGGTTTAAGTGGCTACACCTTC

v_call: TRBV20-1
d_call: NA
clone_size: few
j_call: TRBJ2-5
cdr3_aa: CSAPEETQYF
cdr3_nt: TGCAGTGCTCCTGAAGAGACCCAGTACTTC

v_call: TRBV27
d_call: NA
clone_size: few
j_call: TRBJ1-2
cdr3_aa: CASSPLSSKNYGYTF
cdr3_nt: TGTGCCAGCAGTCCGCTATCCAGCAAAAACTATGGCTACACCTTC

v_call: TRBV14
d_call: NA
clone_size: NA
j_call: TRBJ1-1
cdr3_aa: CASSQADRHTEAFF
cdr3_nt: TGTGCCAGCAGCCAAGCTGATCGGCACACTGAAGCTTTCTTT

v_call: TRBV7-8
d_call: NA
clone_size: NA
j_call: TRBJ2-3
cdr3_aa: CASSPPTASVPDTQYF
cdr3_nt: TGTGCCAGCAGCCCCCCTACGGCATCGGTCCCAGATACGCAGTATTTT

v_call: TRBV7-3
d_call: NA
clone_size: few
j_call: TRBJ2-3
cdr3_aa: CASSLGGLNTDTQYF
cdr3_nt: TGTGCCAGCAGCTTAGGGGGACTCAACACAGATACGCAGTATTTT

v_call: TRBV5-6
d_call: NA
clone_size: many
j_call: TRBJ1-2
cdr3_aa: CASRRINYGYTF
cdr3_nt: TGTGCCAGCCGACGGATTAACTATGGCTACACCTTC

v_call: TRBV18
d_call: NA
clone_size: few
j_call: TRBJ1-2
cdr3_aa: CASSPNRDAYGYTF
cdr3_nt: TGTGCCAGCTCACCCAACAGGGACGCCTATGGCTACACCTTC

v_call: TRBV9
d_call: TRBD1
clone_size: NA
j_call: TRBJ1-6
cdr3_aa: CASSPREGAGVAPLHF
cdr3_nt: TGTGCCAGCAGCCCGAGGGAGGGGGCGGGTGTGGCACCCCTCCACTTT

v_call: TRBV5-1
d_call: NA
clone_size: few
j_call: TRBJ2-7
cdr3_aa: CASSLNDRSYEQYF
cdr3_nt: TGCGCCAGCAGCTTGAACGACCGCTCCTACGAGCAGTACTTC

v_call: TRBV5-1
d_call: TRBD2
clone_size: NA
j_call: TRBJ2-7
cdr3_aa: CASSPPAGGHYEQYF
cdr3_nt: TGCGCCAGCAGCCCCCCCGCGGGGGGACACTACGAGCAGTACTTC

v_call: TRBV7-2
d_call: NA
clone_size: NA
j_call: TRBJ2-7
cdr3_aa: CASSHDREPYEQYF
cdr3_nt: TGTGCCAGCAGCCATGACAGAGAACCCTACGAGCAGTACTTC

v_call: TRBV10-3
d_call: NA
clone_size: NA
j_call: TRBJ1-2
cdr3_aa: CAISAGPTGNYGYTF
cdr3_nt: TGTGCCATCAGTGCGGGGCCAACAGGGAACTATGGCTACACCTTC

v_call: TRBV5-4
d_call: NA
clone_size: NA
j_call: TRBJ1-1
cdr3_aa: CASSPTDTWGTEAFF
cdr3_nt: TGTGCCAGCAGCCCCACCGACACCTGGGGCACTGAAGCTTTCTTT

v_call: TRBV5-6
d_call: TRBD2
clone_size: NA
j_call: TRBJ2-5
cdr3_aa: CASSPGYIGGETQYF
cdr3_nt: TGTGCCAGCAGCCCCGGGTATATCGGGGGGGAGACCCAGTACTTC

v_call: TRBV11-2
d_call: TRBD2
clone_size: NA
j_call: TRBJ2-7
cdr3_aa: CASSFRLADYEQYF
cdr3_nt: TGTGCCAGCAGCTTCCGACTAGCGGACTACGAGCAGTACTTC

v_call: TRBV10-1
d_call: NA
clone_size: NA
j_call: TRBJ2-2
cdr3_aa: CASRATGNTGELFF
cdr3_nt: TGCGCCAGCAGGGCGACAGGGAACACCGGGGAGCTGTTTTTT

v_call: TRBV27
d_call: NA
clone_size: NA
j_call: TRBJ1-2
cdr3_aa: CASSLGLGAGYGYTF
cdr3_nt: TGTGCCAGCAGTTTAGGGTTGGGGGCGGGCTATGGCTACACCTTC

v_call: TRBV25-1
d_call: NA
clone_size: few
j_call: TRBJ2-7
cdr3_aa: CASSPLGQGQYEQYF
cdr3_nt: TGTGCCAGCAGTCCCCTGGGGCAGGGCCAATACGAGCAGTACTTC

v_call: TRBV28
d_call: NA
clone_size: few
j_call: TRBJ2-5
cdr3_aa: CASSDPRGLNQQETQYF
cdr3_nt: TGTGCCAGCAGTGACCCTCGCGGGCTAAACCAGCAAGAGACCCAGTACTTC

v_call: TRBV6-5
d_call: NA
clone_size: few
j_call: TRBJ1-2
cdr3_aa: CASSRDRANYGYTF
cdr3_nt: TGTGCCAGCAGTAGGGACCGAGCTAACTATGGCTACACCTTC

v_call: TRBV29-1
d_call: NA
clone_size: few
j_call: TRBJ1-3
cdr3_aa: CSVEAGAGGNTIYF
cdr3_nt: TGCAGCGTTGAAGCCGGGGCGGGTGGAAACACCATATATTTT

v_call: TRBV14
d_call: NA
clone_size: NA
j_call: TRBJ2-7
cdr3_aa: CASSQLGAVRQYF
cdr3_nt: TGTGCCAGCAGCCAACTAGGGGCCGTCCGGCAGTACTTC

v_call: TRBV18
d_call: NA
clone_size: few
j_call: TRBJ2-3
cdr3_aa: CASSPAGGGLTSTDTQYF
cdr3_nt: TGTGCCAGCTCACCGGCCGGGGGAGGCCTAACTAGCACAGATACGCAGTATTTT

v_call: TRBV6-1
d_call: TRBD1
clone_size: NA
j_call: TRBJ2-1
cdr3_aa: CASRKPGQRNNEQFF
cdr3_nt: TGTGCCAGCAGGAAACCGGGACAGCGGAACAATGAGCAGTTCTTC

v_call: TRBV19
d_call: NA
clone_size: NA
j_call: TRBJ1-3
cdr3_aa: CASATGASGNTIYF
cdr3_nt: TGTGCCAGTGCGACTGGGGCCTCTGGAAACACCATATATTTT

v_call: TRBV5-1
d_call: NA
clone_size: NA
j_call: TRBJ2-2
cdr3_aa: CASSITGTTNTGELFF
cdr3_nt: TGCGCCAGCAGCATAACCGGGACAACGAACACCGGGGAGCTGTTTTTT

v_call: TRBV7-9
d_call: NA
clone_size: NA
j_call: TRBJ1-2
cdr3_aa: CASSLPVSVGGYTF
cdr3_nt: TGTGCCAGCAGCTTACCAGTATCGGTCGGGGGCTACACCTTC

v_call: TRBV9
d_call: NA
clone_size: NA
j_call: TRBJ1-3
cdr3_aa: CASSGQDSGNTIYF
cdr3_nt: TGTGCCAGCAGCGGACAGGATTCAGGAAACACCATATATTTT

v_call: TRBV5-4
d_call: TRBD1
clone_size: few
j_call: TRBJ2-3
cdr3_aa: CASRLGTAGTDTQYF
cdr3_nt: TGTGCCAGCAGACTGGGGACAGCCGGCACAGATACGCAGTATTTT

v_call: TRBV7-9
d_call: NA
clone_size: few
j_call: TRBJ2-1
cdr3_aa: CASSLGGGSNEQFF
cdr3_nt: TGTGCCAGCAGCTTAGGCGGAGGGAGCAATGAGCAGTTCTTC

v_call: TRBV7-9
d_call: TRBD1
clone_size: few
j_call: TRBJ1-4
cdr3_aa: CASSLDTGGATNEKLFF
cdr3_nt: TGTGCCAGCAGCTTAGACACAGGGGGCGCAACTAATGAAAAACTGTTTTTT

v_call: TRBV9
d_call: NA
clone_size: NA
j_call: TRBJ1-2
cdr3_aa: CASSLQGDYGYTF
cdr3_nt: TGTGCCAGCAGCTTACAGGGAGACTATGGCTACACCTTC

v_call: TRBV29-1
d_call: NA
clone_size: few
j_call: TRBJ2-7
cdr3_aa: CSTRVGSPVGEEQYF
cdr3_nt: TGCAGCACCCGAGTGGGGTCCCCGGTGGGAGAAGAGCAGTACTTC

v_call: TRBV5-6
d_call: NA
clone_size: few
j_call: TRBJ1-5
cdr3_aa: CASSLSSGGRQPQHF
cdr3_nt: TGTGCCAGCAGCTTGTCCTCCGGGGGGCGGCAGCCCCAGCATTTT

v_call: TRBV7-6
d_call: TRBD2
clone_size: NA
j_call: TRBJ2-2
cdr3_aa: CASSFTGGTTGELFF
cdr3_nt: TGTGCCAGCAGCTTCACGGGGGGAACAACCGGGGAGCTGTTTTTT

v_call: TRBV7-2
d_call: NA
clone_size: NA
j_call: TRBJ1-4
cdr3_aa: CASSLADRDEKLFF
cdr3_nt: TGTGCCAGCAGCTTGGCCGACAGAGACGAAAAACTGTTTTTT

v_call: TRBV19
d_call: NA
clone_size: few
j_call: TRBJ2-1
cdr3_aa: CASSMTEGRVAEQFF
cdr3_nt: TGTGCCAGTAGTATGACCGAGGGCAGGGTGGCTGAGCAGTTCTTC